This paragraph covers one T cell receptor (beta chain) sequence. Its cognate antigen has yet to be identified. No much larger clone is present one base from it, and per-base qualities are unavailable. This entry is derived from a study of robustness of blood B and T cell sequencing (dated by TCRdb to between 2018 and 2020). Describing the broader study: The study was designed to determine how much peripheral blood is required to reliably characterize an individual's TCRbeta and IgG repertoires. As technical replicates, two replicate TCRbeta cDNA libraries were made from one shared RNA pool taken from a single 10 ml draw. TCRbeta and IgG repertoires were quantified in each of the roughly 10 independently drawn blood samples. Points the paper makes about the study in general: Pooling tubes did not increase the overlap of rare TCRbeta clonotypes, which implies that much larger blood volumes would be needed to capture rare TCRbeta clonotypes. Between the technical replicate libraries, 90% to 95% of the top 10,000 TCRbeta clonotypes in one library were also present in the other library. Evidence of cross-contamination, likely from batch processing, showed up in one pair of TCRbeta libraries, so the UMI-sequence pairs shared by that pair of libraries were removed. Combining 3 or 4 tubes (about 27-45 ml blood) brought coverage of the top 10,000 TCRbeta clonotypes close to saturation. Immediate fractionation was required for EDTA tubes, so the use of EDTA tubes in multi-site collections was limited. The 1,000 most abundant TCRbeta clonotypes from the pooled draws were found in every single 10 ml sample. TCRbeta rarefaction curves did not fully plateau, suggesting under-sequencing or many low-abundance clonotypes.

TCRbeta repertoires were measured from mRNA instead of genomic DNA, an approach that captures expressed receptors. Without any cell sorting, leukocytes from the buffy coat were collected into Trizol, and RNA was extracted using the Direct-zol RNA MiniPrep Plus kit. To separate plasma, buffy coat and red blood cells, EDTA blood tubes were immediately centrifuged at 4 degrees C. The method behind the library was PCR. The sample was run on an Illumina MiSeq. SMARTScribe reverse transcriptase and a 5' template-switch oligo, by which a universal priming site was added, were used for cDNA synthesis. A 12-nucleotide random unique molecular identifier (UMI) was carried by the template-switch oligo, and each cDNA molecule was tagged with this UMI. During reverse transcription, TCRbeta transcripts were targeted by chain-specific reverse primers. Leftover template-switch adapters were removed by uracil DNA glycosylase treatment, and cDNA was purified using a Qiagen MinElute kit. The first PCR ran for roughly 20 cycles with KAPA HiFi HotStart ReadyMix and step-out primers, divided among four 50 microliter reactions. Products of the first-round PCR were gel-purified before additional amplification. Illumina Nextera adapters were attached in a second PCR of 7 to 8 cycles, and the libraries were then purified and pooled. A 50-nucleotide 5' read captured the UMI barcode for each TCRbeta molecule. The original methods were these. Using the MIGEC toolkit, reads were grouped by UMI into consensus reads. PEAR was used to merge forward and reverse consensus reads, producing the final reads. Identical UMI-sequence pairs shared across libraries were treated as cross-sample contamination and removed by a custom decontamination script. V(D)J assignment and CDR3 extraction were performed with MIGMAP, a wrapper around IgBLAST. A TCR clonotype was defined by an identical V gene, J gene and CDR3 amino acid sequence; no sequencing was done for CDR1 and CDR2. In TCRdb, the public reads were trimmed at Q25 with fastp and aligned with MiXCR, with productive beta chains retained. Identical CDR3 protein sequences are pooled into one entry, listed with their most common genes and DNA. The V and J calls shown here were made by TCRdb, not taken from the authors' results. In this sample the table shows roughly 4,000 distinct CDR3 sequences, about 51% of which occur a single time. Less than 30% of the sample is taken by the ten largest.

Reading the germline V gene gives CDR1 MNHNS and CDR2 SASEGT. The CDR3 covers 18 residues, taking in both the cysteine and the phenylalanine. Only the CDR3 DNA is retained, 54 bases long and in frame from the first base. Germline trimming: 0 bases from V, 0 bases from J; junction bases outside gene matches: 9. The chain is made from TRBV6-1 and TRBJ2-7; 9 middle bases align to TRBD2. The source is a human donor in good health. Sequencing used peripheral blood. The DNA sequence is given as TGTGCCAGCAGTGAAGCGCCTTCTAGCGGGGCGAGCTCCTACGAGCAGTACTTC. It translates as CASSEAPSSGASSYEQYF.